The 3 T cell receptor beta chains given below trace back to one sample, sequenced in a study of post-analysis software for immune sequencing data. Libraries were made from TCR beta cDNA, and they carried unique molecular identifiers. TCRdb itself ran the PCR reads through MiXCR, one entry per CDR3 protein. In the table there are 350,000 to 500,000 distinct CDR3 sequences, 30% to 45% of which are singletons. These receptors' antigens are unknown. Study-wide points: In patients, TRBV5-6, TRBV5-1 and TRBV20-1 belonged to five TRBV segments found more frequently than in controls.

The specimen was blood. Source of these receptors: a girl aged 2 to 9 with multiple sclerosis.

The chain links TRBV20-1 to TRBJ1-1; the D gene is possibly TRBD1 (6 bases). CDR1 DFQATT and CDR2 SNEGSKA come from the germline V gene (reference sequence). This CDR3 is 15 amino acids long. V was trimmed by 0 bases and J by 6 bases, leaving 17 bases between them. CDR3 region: CSARDGGARLSEAFF. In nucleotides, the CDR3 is TGCAGTGCTAGAGATGGGGGGGCCCGATTATCTGAAGCTTTCTTT.

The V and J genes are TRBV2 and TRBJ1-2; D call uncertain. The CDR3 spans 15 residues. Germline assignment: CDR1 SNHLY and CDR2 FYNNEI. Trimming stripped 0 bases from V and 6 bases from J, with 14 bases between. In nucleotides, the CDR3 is TGTGCCAGCAGTGAAGCGTTTAGGGATTGGAATGGCTACACCTTC. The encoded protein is CASSEAFRDWNGYTF.

In DNA, the CDR3 is TGTGCCAGCAGCTTATTAGGGTACAGGGGGCTTTTTGTATCCGGCGAAGCTTTCTTT. Translating gives CASSLLGYRGLFVSGEAFF. The genes are TRBV7-9 and TRBJ1-1, with 9 bases lining up with TRBD1. CDR1 is SEHNR, CDR2 FQNEAQ, per germline (reference sequence). The CDR3 has 19 amino acids. V trimming: 2 bases; J trimming: 8 bases; junction bases outside the gene matches: 21.